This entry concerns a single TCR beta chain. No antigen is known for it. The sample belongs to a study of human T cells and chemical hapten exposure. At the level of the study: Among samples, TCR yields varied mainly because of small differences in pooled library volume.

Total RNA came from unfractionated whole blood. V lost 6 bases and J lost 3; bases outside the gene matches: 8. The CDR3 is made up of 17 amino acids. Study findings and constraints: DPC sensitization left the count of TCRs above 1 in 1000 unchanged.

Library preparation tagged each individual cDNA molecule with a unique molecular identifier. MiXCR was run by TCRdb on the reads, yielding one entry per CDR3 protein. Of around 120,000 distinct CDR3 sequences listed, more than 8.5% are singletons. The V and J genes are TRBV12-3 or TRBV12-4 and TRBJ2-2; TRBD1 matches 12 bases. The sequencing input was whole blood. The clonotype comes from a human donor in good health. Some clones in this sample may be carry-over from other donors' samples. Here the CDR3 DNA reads TGTGCCAGCAGCAGGGACAGGGGGCTTCGGTACACCGGGGAGCTGTTTTTT. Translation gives CASSRDRGLRYTGELFF.